This T cell receptor (beta chain) was found in a study of T cells in Graves' hyperthyroidism and ophthalmopathy. Overall study: At the time of initial diagnosis and before any treatment, peripheral blood was collected.

The CDR3 regions of TCR beta were amplified from RNA transcripts. With the HTBI primer set, the TCR CDR3 went through a first round of RT-PCR. TCRdb re-analysed the multiplex PCR reads in MiXCR, keeping a single row per CDR3 protein. The profile shows fewer than 550,000 distinct CDR3 sequences, around a quarter of them singletons. This clonotype was seen more than once but under ten times. Duration under 3 months, a NOSPECS grade of at least 4, and a Clinical Activity Score of at least 3 characterized the ophthalmopathy patients. Patients having uncontrolled infection, another autoimmune disease, pregnancy or lactation were not included. The clonotype originates from a woman in her twenties or thirties with Graves' ophthalmopathy. The sequencing input was blood.

The CDR3 coding sequence is TGCAGTGCTAGAGACACGGGAGTGAACACTGAAGCTTTCTTT. It yields the protein CSARDTGVNTEAFF. The chain couples TRBV20-1 to TRBJ1-1; D is uncertain. V was trimmed by 0 bases and J by 0 bases, leaving 8 bases between them. From germline, CDR1 is DFQATT and CDR2 SNEGSKA (reference sequence). The CDR3 length is 14 residues.